This TCR beta chain was documented in a study of OX40 agonist ivuxolimab in advanced cancers. Background on the study: Given to patients was ivuxolimab, an agonistic anti-OX40 (CD134) antibody.

This clone was observed a single time. Its antigen remains unknown. Study-wide results and limits: Expanded clones were, on average, more numerous among CD8+ T cells than CD4+.

Here immunoSEQ multiplex PCR was the method, and the copy in TCRdb shows in-frame clones only, minus some. This repertoire shows about 45,000 clones, more than 80% found once; its top ten account for approximately 15%. The germline V gene encodes CDR1 SGHDT and CDR2 YYEEEE. The CDR3 runs 12 residues. Between the trimmed V and J ends, which lost 0 bases and 5 bases, there was a span of 0 bases. The chain employs TRBV5-6 and TRBJ1-6; unclear D gene. This receptor was taken from an adult with an advanced solid tumor such as melanoma, head and neck, liver or kidney cancer. Source: CD4+ or CD8+ T cells sorted from blood, taken in a trial of the OX40 agonist ivuxolimab. The CDR3 spells CASSLDNSPLHF. CDR3 in DNA: TGTGCCAGCAGCTTGGATAATTCACCCCTCCACTTT. The entire variable domain, with the rest obtained from reference TRBV5-6 and TRBJ1-6, is as follows: DAGVTQSPTHLIKTRGQQVTLRCSPKSGHDTVSWYQQALGQGPQFIFQYYEEEERQRGNFPDRFSGHQFPNYSSELNVNALLLGDSALYLCASSLDNSPLHFGNGTRLTVT.